A selection of T cell receptor beta chains follows, all from one sample in a study of blood T cell repertoires in COVID-19. Produced via immunoSEQ multiplex PCR; TCRdb's table is partial and in-frame only. The sample shows about 140,000 clones, 76% of them seen only once. The sequencing sample was made of peripheral blood. These receptor sequences come from an elderly woman with active or convalescent COVID-19. Each CDR3 is given with its conserved first and last residue. D genes are given only for firm matches. Only some rows state a clone size, as once, few, many or a class for expanded clones.

J gene: TRBJ1-6
D gene: -
clone size: few
V gene: TRBV27
CDR3 protein: CASSFRGNSPLHF
CDR3 DNA: TGTGCCAGCAGTTTTAGGGGGAATTCACCCCTCCACTTT

J gene: TRBJ2-5
D gene: TRBD2
clone size: -
V gene: TRBV20-1
CDR3 protein: CSASGSSGGSILQETQYF
CDR3 DNA: TGCAGTGCTAGTGGTAGTAGCGGGGGCTCCATCCTACAAGAGACCCAGTACTTC

J gene: TRBJ2-1
D gene: TRBD1
clone size: -
V gene: TRBV2
CDR3 protein: CASKDRGPRNEQFF
CDR3 DNA: TGTGCCAGCAAGGACAGGGGGCCTCGCAATGAGCAGTTCTTC

J gene: TRBJ1-2
D gene: -
clone size: few
V gene: TRBV2
CDR3 protein: CASKREGGYTF
CDR3 DNA: TGTGCCAGCAAGAGGGAGGGTGGCTACACCTTC

J gene: TRBJ1-1
D gene: -
clone size: -
V gene: TRBV4-3
CDR3 protein: CASSQEFSGRSTEAFF
CDR3 DNA: TGCGCCAGCAGCCAAGAGTTCAGCGGGCGGAGCACTGAAGCTTTCTTT

J gene: TRBJ1-2
D gene: TRBD1
clone size: -
V gene: TRBV18
CDR3 protein: CASSPGDRADYGYTF
CDR3 DNA: TGTGCCAGCTCACCGGGGGACAGGGCGGACTATGGCTACACCTTC

J gene: TRBJ2-1
D gene: -
clone size: -
V gene: TRBV6-5
CDR3 protein: CASMRVKSGEQFF
CDR3 DNA: TGTGCCAGCATGCGGGTAAAGAGCGGGGAGCAGTTCTTC

J gene: TRBJ1-2
D gene: -
clone size: -
V gene: TRBV7-2
CDR3 protein: CASSLYRAYGYTF
CDR3 DNA: TGTGCCAGCAGCTTATACAGGGCCTATGGCTACACCTTC

J gene: TRBJ1-2
D gene: TRBD1
clone size: -
V gene: TRBV18
CDR3 protein: CASSPTGDYGYTF
CDR3 DNA: TGTGCCAGCTCACCGACAGGGGACTACGGCTACACCTTC

J gene: TRBJ2-1
D gene: TRBD1
clone size: -
V gene: TRBV5-1
CDR3 protein: CASSTPTGGMRDEQFF
CDR3 DNA: TGCGCCAGCAGCACCCCGACAGGGGGCATGCGGGATGAGCAGTTCTTC

J gene: TRBJ1-2
D gene: -
clone size: -
V gene: TRBV20-1
CDR3 protein: CSASLPGRYGYTF
CDR3 DNA: TGCAGTGCTAGTCTTCCAGGGAGGTATGGCTACACCTTC

J gene: TRBJ1-1
D gene: TRBD1
clone size: -
V gene: TRBV18
CDR3 protein: CASSPVPGTVTEAFF
CDR3 DNA: TGTGCCAGCTCACCAGTGCCGGGGACAGTTACTGAAGCTTTCTTT

J gene: TRBJ1-5
D gene: -
clone size: few
V gene: TRBV7-2
CDR3 protein: CASSLVAGGNQPQHF
CDR3 DNA: TGTGCCAGCAGCTTAGTTGCAGGCGGCAATCAGCCCCAGCATTTT

J gene: TRBJ1-2
D gene: TRBD1
clone size: few
V gene: TRBV27
CDR3 protein: CASSLTGDRIYGYTF
CDR3 DNA: TGTGCCAGCAGCCTCACAGGGGACCGAATTTATGGCTACACCTTC

J gene: TRBJ2-5
D gene: TRBD2
clone size: -
V gene: TRBV23-1
CDR3 protein: CASSLAGTSGGTQETQYF
CDR3 DNA: TGCGCCAGCAGCCTTGCCGGGACTAGCGGGGGAACCCAAGAGACCCAGTACTTC

J gene: TRBJ1-5
D gene: TRBD1
clone size: -
V gene: TRBV15
CDR3 protein: CATSNDRVANQPQHF
CDR3 DNA: TGTGCCACCAGCAACGACAGGGTAGCTAATCAGCCCCAGCATTTT

J gene: TRBJ1-2
D gene: -
clone size: -
V gene: TRBV25-1
CDR3 protein: CASMEGNYGYTF
CDR3 DNA: TGTGCCAGCATGGAGGGTAACTATGGCTACACCTTC

J gene: TRBJ2-5
D gene: TRBD2
clone size: once
V gene: TRBV28
CDR3 protein: CASSYGGLAYIVQETQYF
CDR3 DNA: TGTGCCAGCAGTTATGGGGGACTAGCGTACATTGTACAAGAGACCCAGTACTTC

J gene: TRBJ2-2
D gene: -
clone size: -
V gene: TRBV7-9
CDR3 protein: CASTRSTAGTGELFF
CDR3 DNA: TGTGCCAGTACGCGGTCGACAGCGGGTACCGGGGAGCTGTTTTTT

J gene: TRBJ2-7
D gene: -
clone size: -
V gene: TRBV15
CDR3 protein: CATSYTSRGSYEQYF
CDR3 DNA: TGTGCCACCAGTTACACTAGCCGTGGCTCCTACGAGCAGTACTTC

J gene: TRBJ2-3
D gene: -
clone size: -
V gene: TRBV30
CDR3 protein: CAWNGGAGLGDTQYF
CDR3 DNA: TGTGCCTGGAATGGGGGGGCCGGTCTAGGGGATACGCAGTATTTT

J gene: TRBJ2-1
D gene: TRBD2
clone size: -
V gene: TRBV9
CDR3 protein: CASSVAGGPYNEQFF
CDR3 DNA: TGTGCCAGCAGCGTAGCGGGGGGGCCCTACAATGAGCAGTTCTTC

J gene: TRBJ2-3
D gene: TRBD2
clone size: many
V gene: TRBV15
CDR3 protein: CATSRSLAVNTDTQYF
CDR3 DNA: TGTGCCACCAGCAGATCCCTAGCGGTAAACACAGATACGCAGTATTTT

J gene: TRBJ1-1
D gene: TRBD1
clone size: -
V gene: TRBV5-1
CDR3 protein: CASSLPGQGTEAFF
CDR3 DNA: TGCGCCAGCAGCTTACCGGGACAGGGCACTGAAGCTTTCTTT

J gene: TRBJ1-2
D gene: TRBD1
clone size: -
V gene: TRBV7-9
CDR3 protein: CASSSGQGAGYTF
CDR3 DNA: TGTGCCAGCAGCTCCGGACAGGGTGCTGGCTACACCTTC

J gene: TRBJ2-5
D gene: -
clone size: -
V gene: TRBV18
CDR3 protein: CASSPVRETQYF
CDR3 DNA: TGTGCCAGCTCACCCGTTCGAGAGACCCAGTACTTC

J gene: TRBJ2-7
D gene: -
clone size: -
V gene: TRBV4-1
CDR3 protein: CASSQDQHSIFSAYEQYF
CDR3 DNA: TGCGCCAGCAGCCAAGATCAACATTCGATATTTAGCGCCTACGAGCAGTACTTC

J gene: TRBJ2-1
D gene: TRBD1
clone size: -
V gene: TRBV18
CDR3 protein: CASSPEAPGQGNNHEQFF
CDR3 DNA: TGTGCCAGCTCACCGGAGGCTCCCGGACAGGGGAATAACCATGAGCAGTTCTTC

J gene: TRBJ1-2
D gene: TRBD1
clone size: -
V gene: TRBV15
CDR3 protein: CATSRDQGQGNGYTF
CDR3 DNA: TGTGCCACCAGCAGAGACCAGGGACAGGGGAATGGCTACACCTTC

J gene: TRBJ1-6
D gene: TRBD1
clone size: few
V gene: TRBV27
CDR3 protein: CASSYRNRGLSYNSPLHF
CDR3 DNA: TGTGCCAGCAGTTACCGTAACAGGGGTTTGTCCTATAATTCACCCCTCCACTTT

J gene: TRBJ1-5
D gene: TRBD1
clone size: -
V gene: TRBV24-1
CDR3 protein: CATGQGNQPQHF
CDR3 DNA: TGTGCCACCGGACAGGGTAATCAGCCCCAGCATTTT

J gene: TRBJ2-2
D gene: TRBD2
clone size: -
V gene: TRBV18
CDR3 protein: CASSSRMAGGPTTGELFF
CDR3 DNA: TGTGCCAGCTCATCCCGGATGGCGGGGGGGCCGACCACCGGGGAGCTGTTTTTT

J gene: TRBJ2-7
D gene: TRBD2
clone size: once
V gene: TRBV2
CDR3 protein: CASRRTSGGWQYF
CDR3 DNA: TGTGCCAGCAGGCGTACTAGCGGGGGATGGCAGTACTTC

J gene: TRBJ2-7
D gene: TRBD1
clone size: -
V gene: TRBV7-2
CDR3 protein: CASSLVGQGFRAYEQYF
CDR3 DNA: TGTGCCAGCAGCTTAGTAGGACAGGGTTTTCGAGCCTACGAGCAGTACTTC

J gene: TRBJ1-1
D gene: TRBD1
clone size: -
V gene: TRBV19
CDR3 protein: CASSVGTGGDPEAFF
CDR3 DNA: TGTGCCAGTAGTGTAGGGACAGGGGGCGACCCTGAAGCTTTCTTT

J gene: TRBJ1-6
D gene: TRBD1
clone size: -
V gene: TRBV18
CDR3 protein: CASSRDRSGKITHSPLHF
CDR3 DNA: TGTGCCAGCTCCCGGGACAGGTCCGGGAAAATTACTCATTCACCCCTCCACTTT

J gene: TRBJ1-6
D gene: TRBD1
clone size: -
V gene: TRBV5-4
CDR3 protein: CASSWDREYRPLHF
CDR3 DNA: TGTGCCAGCAGCTGGGACAGGGAGTATCGTCCCCTCCACTTT

J gene: TRBJ1-1
D gene: -
clone size: -
V gene: TRBV5-6
CDR3 protein: CASSLGFEENTEAFF
CDR3 DNA: TGTGCCAGCAGCTTGGGCTTTGAGGAGAACACTGAAGCTTTCTTT

J gene: TRBJ2-6
D gene: -
clone size: -
V gene: TRBV28
CDR3 protein: CASTRGILGRGANVLTF
CDR3 DNA: TGTGCCAGCACCCGGGGGATATTGGGTCGTGGGGCCAACGTCCTGACTTTC

J gene: TRBJ2-7
D gene: -
clone size: -
V gene: TRBV5-1
CDR3 protein: CASSLTDSYEQYF
CDR3 DNA: TGCGCCAGCAGCTTAACAGACTCCTACGAGCAGTACTTC

J gene: TRBJ2-7
D gene: -
clone size: -
V gene: TRBV14
CDR3 protein: CASSRERAINEQYF
CDR3 DNA: TGTGCCAGCAGCAGGGAGAGGGCGATTAACGAGCAGTACTTC

J gene: TRBJ2-2
D gene: TRBD1
clone size: -
V gene: TRBV3-1/TRBV3-2
CDR3 protein: CASTLRYRGQGTGELFF
CDR3 DNA: TGTGCCAGCACCCTCCGATACAGGGGGCAGGGCACCGGGGAGCTGTTTTTT

J gene: TRBJ1-1
D gene: TRBD1
clone size: few
V gene: TRBV19
CDR3 protein: CASTTTGVNTEAFF
CDR3 DNA: TGTGCCAGTACCACGACAGGGGTGAACACTGAAGCTTTCTTT

J gene: TRBJ1-1
D gene: TRBD1
clone size: -
V gene: TRBV10-3
CDR3 protein: CAITTGGRDTEAFF
CDR3 DNA: TGTGCCATCACGACAGGGGGTCGAGACACTGAAGCTTTCTTT

J gene: TRBJ2-1
D gene: -
clone size: -
V gene: TRBV9
CDR3 protein: CASSVFTDEQFF
CDR3 DNA: TGTGCCAGCAGCGTATTTACGGATGAGCAGTTCTTC

J gene: TRBJ1-1
D gene: -
clone size: -
V gene: TRBV28
CDR3 protein: CASSFTMNTEAFF
CDR3 DNA: TGTGCCAGCAGTTTTACAATGAACACTGAAGCTTTCTTT

J gene: TRBJ2-3
D gene: -
clone size: once
V gene: TRBV6-4
CDR3 protein: CASSEGHATDTQYF
CDR3 DNA: TGTGCCAGCAGTGAGGGACATGCCACAGATACGCAGTATTTT

J gene: TRBJ2-1
D gene: TRBD1
clone size: -
V gene: TRBV7-8
CDR3 protein: CASSPQEPGQGNEQFF
CDR3 DNA: TGTGCCAGCAGCCCTCAAGAGCCAGGACAGGGCAATGAGCAGTTCTTC

J gene: TRBJ1-2
D gene: -
clone size: -
V gene: TRBV7-9
CDR3 protein: CASSLVTTNGYTF
CDR3 DNA: TGTGCCAGCAGCTTAGTGACCACTAATGGCTACACCTTC

J gene: TRBJ1-1
D gene: TRBD1
clone size: -
V gene: TRBV11-2
CDR3 protein: CASSFGQGVAEAFF
CDR3 DNA: TGTGCCAGCAGCTTTGGACAGGGTGTAGCTGAAGCTTTCTTT

J gene: TRBJ1-5
D gene: -
clone size: once
V gene: TRBV28
CDR3 protein: CASSLSGSQHF
CDR3 DNA: TGTGCCAGCAGTTTGTCGGGGTCCCAGCATTTT

J gene: TRBJ2-2
D gene: TRBD2
clone size: few
V gene: TRBV5-1
CDR3 protein: CASSSSLGGANTGELFF
CDR3 DNA: TGCGCCAGCAGCTCATCTCTCGGGGGGGCAAACACCGGGGAGCTGTTTTTT

J gene: TRBJ1-1
D gene: -
clone size: -
V gene: TRBV5-1
CDR3 protein: CASSLGYRNTEAFF
CDR3 DNA: TGCGCCAGCAGCTTGGGGTACAGGAACACTGAAGCTTTCTTT

J gene: TRBJ2-1
D gene: -
clone size: -
V gene: TRBV19
CDR3 protein: CASSNRRSSYNEQFF
CDR3 DNA: TGTGCCAGTAGTAACCGACGGAGCTCCTACAATGAGCAGTTCTTC

J gene: TRBJ1-4
D gene: -
clone size: -
V gene: TRBV5-4
CDR3 protein: CASSLALSEKLFF
CDR3 DNA: TGTGCCAGCAGCTTGGCCCTGAGTGAAAAACTGTTTTTT